These 29 T cell receptor beta chains were sequenced from one sample in a study of blood T cell repertoires in COVID-19. Generated by immunoSEQ multiplex PCR, the TCRdb table keeps only in-frame clones and is missing some. The sample contains hundreds of thousands of clones, more than 75% of which appear only once. The specimen sequenced was peripheral blood. The source is a woman aged 55-75 years with active or convalescent COVID-19.

The chain is built from TRBV2 and TRBJ1-2; D gene ambiguous. The CDR3 extends over 15 amino acids. The ends were cut back, 5 bases at V and 4 bases at J, with 17 bases in the middle. Germline loops: CDR1 SNHLY, CDR2 FYNNEI. CDR3 DNA: TGTGCCAGCAGTTTTTCCGGACTGGGCTCCTATGGCTACACCTTC. Translating it yields CASSFSGLGSYGYTF.

This sequence joins TRBV6-5 and TRBJ1-1, with 11 bases lining up with TRBD1. This CDR3 is 14 amino acids long. With 7 bases clipped from V and 4 bases from J, the junction kept 5 bases outside the gene matches. Germline loops: CDR1 MNHEY, CDR2 SVGAGI. The CDR3 sequence is CASTSGTGGTEAFF. CDR3 nucleotide sequence: TGTGCCAGCACGTCCGGGACAGGGGGCACTGAAGCTTTCTTT.

The rearrangement joins TRBV7-2 to TRBJ1-4; no reliable D call. Germline CDR1 and CDR2: SGHTA and FQGNSA. This CDR3 is built from 15 residues. V lost 5 bases and J 5 bases, leaving 15 bases between the germline ends. The CDR3: CASSLGGGPNEKLFF. The DNA for the CDR3 is TGTGCCAGCAGCCTGGGAGGCGGCCCAAATGAAAAACTGTTTTTT.

This clone has just one count. This chain uses TRBV24-1 with TRBJ1-2; a weak D match, TRBD1 (6 bases). V shed 6 bases and J shed 7 bases, with 11 bases lying between them. This CDR3 comprises 12 residues. Germline CDR1 KGHDR, CDR2 SFDVKD. CDR3 sequence: CATSTGMGGYTF. The CDR3, as DNA: TGTGCCACCAGTACAGGGATGGGTGGCTACACCTTC.

This clone was found once. The rearrangement uses TRBV5-1 and TRBJ2-5; perhaps TRBD2 as D (5 bases). Germline assignment: CDR1 SGHRS and CDR2 YFSETQ. The germline V and J ends were trimmed by 0 bases and 1 base, with 10 bases remaining between them. The CDR3 runs 15 residues. CDR3 in DNA: TGCGCCAGCAGCTTGGGGCCAGGACTCCAAGAGACCCAGTACTTC. Its protein product is CASSLGPGLQETQYF.

The genes are TRBV7-3 and TRBJ2-1, with 14 bases fitting TRBD2. The CDR3 is 18 amino acids. Trimming at V came to 5 bases and at J to 9 bases, leaving 15 bases not matched to a gene. Germline V gives CDR1 SGHTA, CDR2 FQGTGA. Here the CDR3 reads CASSQTPRLAGGPGEQFF. The CDR3 bases are TGTGCCAGCAGCCAGACCCCTCGACTAGCGGGGGGGCCGGGTGAGCAGTTCTTC.

The chain joins TRBV7-9 to TRBJ1-5; the D gene is possibly TRBD1 (6 bases). Germline CDR1 is SEHNR and CDR2 is FQNEAQ (reference sequence). V lost 3 bases and J 3 bases, leaving 15 bases between the germline ends. This CDR3 comprises 16 residues. The CDR3 sequence is CASSFEGGTPNQPQHF. DNA for the CDR3: TGTGCCAGCAGCTTCGAGGGGGGGACTCCCAATCAGCCCCAGCATTTT.

The chain couples TRBV2 to TRBJ2-7, with TRBD1 identical over 9 bases. The CDR3 totals 15 residues. V was clipped by 6 bases and J by 5 bases; unmatched bases: 11. Germline V lookup: CDR1 SNHLY, CDR2 FYNNEI. The CDR3 nucleotides read TGTGCCAGCAGCCAAGGGACAGGGAGGGTTCACGAGCAGTACTTC. Its translation: CASSQGTGRVHEQYF.

This chain joins TRBV7-9 and TRBJ1-1; tentatively, D is TRBD1 (5 bases). Germline assignment: CDR1 SEHNR and CDR2 FQNEAQ (reference sequence). The CDR3 length is 15 residues. V was shortened by 5 bases and J by 2 bases, with 15 bases between the two germline ends. The CDR3: CASSPEAQGNTEAFF. DNA of the CDR3: TGTGCCAGCAGCCCGGAAGCCCAGGGTAACACTGAAGCTTTCTTT.

This rearrangement joins TRBV3-1 (or the pseudogene TRBV3-2) to TRBJ2-7; D may be TRBD1 (5 bases). This CDR3 has 16 residues. The ends were cut back, 4 bases at V and 5 bases at J, with 21 bases in the middle. Germline assignment: CDR1 LGHDT and CDR2 YNNKEL (reference sequence). The CDR3 nucleotides are TGTGCCAGCAGCCTCAGCGTCTCTGGCAGGGTCCACGAGCAGTACTTC. The encoded protein is CASSLSVSGRVHEQYF.

The chain employs TRBV6-1 and TRBJ1-3; TRBD1 might be the D (5 bases). This CDR3 spans 16 amino acids. Trimming cost V 1 base and J 0 bases, with 10 bases left between them. From germline, CDR1 is MNHNS and CDR2 SASEGT. CDR3 coding DNA: TGTGCCAGCAGTGAAGGCGGGGGAAGCTCTGGAAACACCATATATTTT. Protein sequence: CASSEGGGSSGNTIYF.

This clone appeared many times. The chain recombines TRBV11-2 with TRBJ1-2; tentative D call: TRBD1 (6 bases). V was shortened by 5 bases and J by 4 bases, with 17 bases between the two germline ends. Germline V gene lookup returns CDR1 SGHAT and CDR2 FQNNGV. This CDR3 is built from 15 residues. The CDR3 nucleotides read TGTGCCAGCAGCCCTCAGGGGAGGGGGGGCTATGGCTACACCTTC. This codes for CASSPQGRGGYGYTF.

The chain recombines TRBV6-5 with TRBJ1-2, with unresolved D. The V gene lost 8 bases and the J gene lost 2 bases, with 12 bases spanning the gap. Germline values: CDR1 MNHEY, CDR2 SVGAGI. This CDR3 comprises 13 residues. This chain's CDR3 is CASSRGGNYGYTF. The CDR3, as DNA: TGTGCCAGCTCAAGAGGAGGGAACTATGGCTACACCTTC.

The chain recombines TRBV6-5 with TRBJ1-4; 7 bases are shared with TRBD1. The trim removed 6 bases at V and 8 bases at J, leaving 9 bases unmatched. Germline V gene data show CDR1 as MNHEY and CDR2 as SVGAGI. The CDR3 is 14 amino acids. The CDR3 DNA reads as TGTGCCAGCAGCAAGGGGGCAGGGTTGGAAAAACTGTTTTTT. Its protein product is CASSKGAGLEKLFF.

The chain employs TRBV4-3 and TRBJ1-2, with 10 bases lining up with TRBD1. The CDR3 is 17 amino acids. V shed 4 bases and J 3 bases; nucleotides not matched to a gene: 11. CDR1 is LGHNA, CDR2 YSLEER, per germline. The CDR3 sequence: CASSRGLGDRGYYGYTF. The CDR3, as DNA: TGCGCCAGCAGCCGGGGATTGGGGGACAGGGGATACTATGGCTACACCTTC.

This chain uses TRBV19 with TRBJ2-4, with 7 bases lining up with TRBD2. This CDR3 contains 13 residues. CDR1 and CDR2 from the germline V gene are LNHDA and SQIVND (reference sequence). V shed 4 bases, J shed 8 bases, and the junction held 5 bases outside the gene matches. CDR3 coding DNA: TGTGCCAGTAGTAAGATGGCGGGGGACATTCAGTACTTC. It is translated as CASSKMAGDIQYF.

The chain combines TRBV18 with TRBJ1-3; TRBD1 matches 8 bases. The germline V gene has CDR1 KGHSH and CDR2 LQKENI. Unmatched junction bases numbered 7, after V lost 6 bases and J lost 0 bases. The CDR3 totals 16 residues. This chain's CDR3 is CASSAGTGPSGNTIYF. CDR3 DNA: TGTGCCAGCTCGGCCGGGACAGGCCCCTCTGGAAACACCATATATTTT.

The chain is built from TRBV28 and TRBJ1-2, with 7 bases that match TRBD1. With V trimmed by 2 bases and J by 6 bases, 6 bases remained unmatched. The germline CDR1 and CDR2 sequences are MDHEN and SYDVKM. The CDR3 sequence is 14 residues long. CDR3 in DNA: TGTGCCAGCAGTTTAACCGACAGGGTAAATGGCTACACCTTC. Protein product: CASSLTDRVNGYTF.

The chain combines TRBV27 with TRBJ2-3; tentatively, D is TRBD1 (6 bases). The CDR3 is 15 amino acids. CDR1 MNHEY and CDR2 SMNVEV come from the germline V gene (reference sequence). V lost 6 bases to trimming and J lost 0 bases, with 13 bases between them. CDR3 in amino acids: CASRLPGASTDTQYF. CDR3 DNA sequence: TGTGCCAGCAGACTTCCAGGGGCTAGCACAGATACGCAGTATTTT.

The V and J genes are TRBV20-1 and TRBJ2-7, with D possibly being TRBD1 (6 bases). Germline loops: CDR1 DFQATT, CDR2 SNEGSKA (reference sequence). V lost 3 bases and J lost 3, with 9 bases in between. CDR3 size: 12 residues. CDR3 region: CSASRGGYEQYF. In DNA, the CDR3 is TGCAGTGCTAGTCGAGGGGGCTACGAGCAGTACTTC.

The chain combines TRBV7-2 with TRBJ1-5; D is unclear. The CDR3 runs 15 residues. Trimming removed 3 bases from V and 5 bases from J, with 14 bases in between. In germline, CDR1 is SGHTA, CDR2 FQGNSA. CDR3 loop: CASSFVREADQPQHF. The DNA of the CDR3 is TGTGCCAGCAGCTTCGTGAGGGAAGCAGATCAGCCCCAGCATTTT. The full variable domain, its missing parts supplied by reference TRBV7-2 and TRBJ1-5, is GAGVSQSPSNKVTEKGKDVELRCDPISGHTALYWYRQSLGQGLEFLIYFQGNSAPDKSGLPSDRFSAERTGGSVSTLTIQRTQQEDSAVYLCASSFVREADQPQHFGDGTRLSIL.

CDR3 amino acids: CASSPGMGQTGFF. As DNA, the CDR3 is TGTGCCAGCAGCCCAGGGATGGGACAGACAGGGTTTTTT. The chain couples TRBV7-8 to TRBJ1-4; TRBD1 aligns across 7 bases. Losses at the gene ends were 5 bases for V and 16 bases for J; bases not matched to a gene: 13. The germline V gene has CDR1 SGHVS and CDR2 FQNEAQ. The CDR3 covers 13 residues.

V is TRBV10-3 and J is TRBJ1-5; 8 bases fit TRBD1. The junction had 5 bases not matched to a gene; V was cut back by 3 bases and J by 7 bases. CDR1 is ENHRY and CDR2 is SYGVKD in the germline V gene. This CDR3 contains 14 residues. Here the CDR3 reads CAISDGQGRQPQHF. In DNA form, the CDR3 reads TGTGCCATCAGTGATGGACAGGGTAGGCAGCCCCAGCATTTT.

The chain is built from TRBV7-3 and TRBJ2-2; maybe TRBD1 (5 bases). CDR3 size: 16 residues. Germline assignment: CDR1 SGHTA and CDR2 FQGTGA. V gave up 5 bases and J gave up 6 bases, with 19 bases separating them. DNA of the CDR3: TGTGCCAGCAGCCCAAGGCCAGTACAGGCGTCCGGGGAGCTGTTTTTT. Translating gives CASSPRPVQASGELFF.

The V and J genes are TRBV5-1 and TRBJ2-5; 8 nucleotides agree with TRBD2. The CDR3 spans 15 residues. Germline V gene lookup returns CDR1 SGHRS and CDR2 YFSETQ. With V trimmed by 1 base and J by 2 bases, 4 bases remained unmatched. The CDR3 coding sequence is TGCGCCAGCAGCTTGATACGGGGGGGTCAAGAGACCCAGTACTTC. This gives the protein CASSLIRGGQETQYF.

The gene calls are TRBV5-1 and TRBJ2-1; perhaps TRBD2 as D (6 bases). Germline CDR1 SGHRS, CDR2 YFSETQ. V was trimmed by 1 base and J by 2 bases, leaving 7 bases between them. The CDR3 runs 14 residues. The CDR3 nucleotides are TGCGCCAGCAGCTTGCCGGGGGCCTACAATGAGCAGTTCTTC. Translating it yields CASSLPGAYNEQFF.

The chain has TRBV19 and TRBJ1-5; 7 bases fit TRBD1. CDR1 is LNHDA and CDR2 is SQIVND in the germline V gene (reference sequence). V lost 5 bases, J lost 2 bases, and 9 bases stayed unmatched. CDR3 length: 16 amino acids. Here the CDR3 reads CASSEMTGSGNQPQHF. The CDR3 nucleotides are TGTGCCAGTAGTGAGATGACAGGGTCGGGCAATCAGCCCCAGCATTTT.

The chain's CDR3 is CASSYSAGGNHGYTF. The DNA for the CDR3 is TGTGCCAGCAGTTACTCGGCAGGGGGCAACCATGGCTACACCTTC. The chain employs TRBV6-5 and TRBJ1-2; TRBD1 matches at 8 bases. With 0 bases clipped from V and 6 bases from J, the junction kept 6 bases outside the gene matches. Germline V gives CDR1 MNHEY, CDR2 SVGAGI. This CDR3 comprises 15 residues.

This sequence joins TRBV6-4 and TRBJ2-7; D might be TRBD1 (6 bases). Germline CDR1 MRHNA, CDR2 SNTAGT. V gave up 3 bases and J gave up 7 bases, with 16 bases separating them. The CDR3 covers 14 residues. CDR3 sequence: CASSESGQTSEQYF. In nucleotides, the CDR3 is TGTGCCAGCAGTGAATCAGGACAGACGTCAGAGCAGTACTTC.